Presented here are 26 T cell receptor beta chains from one specimen sequenced in a study of tumor-infiltrating lymphocytes in primary liver carcinoma. The source of the blood RNA was unsorted whole blood, and germline DNA was extracted as well. The template, roughly 550 ng total RNA, yielded TCR beta cDNA made with a constant-region primer. Modified slightly, ARM-PCR produced TCR beta libraries over three nested multiplex PCR rounds. The study ran its first two PCR rounds for nine to ten cycles each, using TRBV1-TRBV30 forward primers and a C-beta reverse primer. TCRdb re-called the multiplex PCR reads with MiXCR, one entry per CDR3 protein. This table holds around 330,000 distinct CDR3 sequences, 58% found once. Material: peripheral blood. These receptors all stem from a woman under 40 with primary liver carcinoma and hepatitis B virus infection.

As regards this clonotype: This could be a read error, since a much larger clone is one nucleotide away. The V and J genes are TRBV6-5 and TRBJ1-2; tentative D call: TRBD1 (6 bases). This CDR3 comprises 11 residues. CDR1 MNHEY and CDR2 SVGAGI come from the germline V gene. CDR3 region: CTSSRGGGYTF. For the CDR3, the DNA is TGTACCAGCAGCCGAGGGGGTGGCTACACCTTC.

The genes are TRBV7-8 and TRBJ2-3; D is uncertain. The V gene's germline CDR1 is SGHVS and CDR2 FQNEAQ. V shed 5 bases and J shed 2 bases, with 8 bases lying between them. The CDR3 length is 13 residues. The DNA for the CDR3 is TGTGCCAGCAGCCCGTATACCACAGATACGCAGTATTTT. Amino acid sequence: CASSPYTTDTQYF. Drawing the rest from reference TRBV7-8 and TRBJ2-3, the complete variable domain is GAGVSQSPRYKVAKRGQDVALRCDPISGHVSLFWYQQALGQGPEFLTYFQNEAQLDKSGLPSDRFFAERPEGSVSTLKIQRTQQEDSAVYLCASSPYTTDTQYFGPGTRLTVL.

Regarding this clonotype: Germline is not matched at one junction end, which may reflect a read error. This rearrangement joins TRBV11-2 to TRBJ2-7, with 7 nucleotides matching TRBD1. This CDR3 contains 13 residues. Germline-derived CDR1 and CDR2 are SGHAT and FQNNGV. DNA of the CDR3: TGTGCCAACAGGGGTCTAGCCTCCTACGAGCAGCACTTC. It encodes CANRGLASYEQHF.

About this clonotype: The junction departs from the called germline gene at one end, perhaps through a read error. This CDR3 is CTSCFEGWQGWNEQFF. The CDR3 region has the DNA TGTACCAGCTGTTTCGAGGGGTGGCAGGGGTGGAATGAGCAGTTCTTC. The chain combines TRBV28 with TRBJ2-1; a weak D match, TRBD1 (6 bases). Per the germline V gene, CDR1 is MDHEN and CDR2 is SYDVKM. CDR3 length: 16 amino acids.

The chain carries TRBV6-2 or TRBV6-3 and TRBJ1-2; no clear D gene. Germline CDR1 is MNHEY and CDR2 is SVGEGT. The CDR3 runs to 14 residues. V was pared by 2 bases and J by 3 bases, with 10 bases between. The CDR3 DNA sequence: TGTGCCAGCAGTTACCCGCCCAAAGACTATGGCTACACCTTC. It specifies CASSYPPKDYGYTF.

As for this clonotype: At one end the junction does not follow the germline gene, possibly because of a read error. The chain combines TRBV11-2 with TRBJ2-7, with D hard to call. The CDR3 spans 15 residues. Germline CDR1 reads SGHAT; CDR2 reads FQNNGV. In DNA form, the CDR3 reads TGTGCCAGCAGCCTACCCCTGAATCTACCCTACGATCAGTACTTC. This gives the protein CASSLPLNLPYDQYF.

This clonotype came up many times. The genes are TRBV6-1 and TRBJ1-2; possible D gene TRBD1, 5 bases. V was shortened by 3 bases and J by 4 bases, with 6 bases between the two germline ends. CDR1 MNHNS and CDR2 SASEGT come from the germline V gene. This CDR3 comprises 12 residues. CDR3 nucleotides: TGTGCCAGCAGTGATAGGGGCTATGGCTACACCTTC. Translating it yields CASSDRGYGYTF.

The chain combines TRBV6-5 with TRBJ1-6, with a possible D match to TRBD1 (5 bases). This CDR3 has 14 amino acids. The V gene's germline CDR1 is MNHEY and CDR2 SVGAGI. Trimming took off 7 bases at V and 10 bases at J, with 17 bases between the two ends. As DNA, the CDR3 is TGTGCCAGCAATTTAGCAGGGTCGCCATCACCCCTCCACTTT. Encoded protein: CASNLAGSPSPLHF.

On this clonotype itself: The junction departs from the called germline gene at one end, perhaps through a read error. The V and J genes are TRBV4-1 and TRBJ2-1; 8 bases fit TRBD2. The CDR3 is 20 residues long. Germline V gene sequence: CDR1 MGHRA, CDR2 YSYEKL. The CDR3 loop is CASSQDYGQAGVSFPNEQFF. The CDR3 bases are TGCGCCAGCAGCCAAGATTACGGCCAAGCGGGAGTTTCTTTCCCCAATGAGCAGTTTTTC.

The chain has TRBV6-6 and TRBJ2-4; D not resolved. V was pared by 6 bases and J by 0 bases, with 15 bases between. The CDR3 contains 16 residues. Per the germline V gene, CDR1 is MNHNY and CDR2 is SVGAGI (reference sequence). CDR3 sequence (DNA): TGTGCCAGCAGGACCACATGGGATGGAGCCAAAAACATTCAGTACTTC. Amino acids: CASRTTWDGAKNIQYF.

In regard to this clonotype: The junction does not match germline at one end; this may be a read error. This chain uses TRBV11-2 with TRBJ1-1; maybe TRBD1 (6 bases). Germline V gene lookup returns CDR1 SGHAT and CDR2 FQNNGV. This CDR3 is built from 14 residues. The CDR3 loop reads CASSPGEWNTKAFF. In DNA, the CDR3 is TGTGCCAGCAGTCCAGGGGAGTGGAACACTAAAGCATTCTTT.

Regarding this clonotype: One end of the junction varies from germline; a read error may be responsible. The rearrangement joins TRBV11-2 to TRBJ1-5; the D is unclear. CDR1 and CDR2 from the germline V gene are SGHAT and FQNNGV. CDR3 size: 13 residues. CDR3 sequence reads: CPRSSGRGQPQHF. CDR3 DNA sequence: TGTCCCAGAAGCTCCGGAAGAGGTCAGCCCCAGCATTTT.

Comments on this clonotype: A clone one base away is much larger, so this may be a read error. The CDR3 reads CASSQPHLGLAGESSLGNEQFF. The CDR3 DNA is TGTGCCAGCAGCCAGCCCCACTTAGGGCTAGCGGGTGAATCGTCTCTCGGAAATGAGCAGTTCTTC. The J gene is TRBJ2-1, the V gene TRBV4-2, with 8 bases aligning to TRBD2. The ends lost 3 bases at V and 7 bases at J; junction bases unmatched: 29. The CDR3 contains 22 residues. The V gene's germline CDR1 is LGHNA and CDR2 YNFKEQ.

This clonotype appeared a few times. This sequence may be a read error, since a much larger clone differs from it by one base. The rearrangement uses TRBV11-2 and TRBJ1-2; 7 bases are a match to TRBD1. Trimming at V came to 4 bases and at J to 4 bases, leaving 6 bases not matched to a gene. The length of the CDR3 is 14 residues. In germline, CDR1 is SGHAT, CDR2 FQNNGV. CDR3 DNA: TGTGCCAGCAGCTCGGAACAGGGGCTCTATGGCTACACCTTC. As protein: CASSSEQGLYGYTF.

The chain uses TRBV2 and TRBJ2-3; a possible D gene is TRBD1 (6 bases). Germline V gene sequence: CDR1 SNHLY, CDR2 FYNNEI. With 7 bases removed from V and 0 bases from J, the gap between germline ends came to 14 bases. The CDR3 has 15 amino acids. CDR3 residues: CASTPGRGSTDTQYF. CDR3 in DNA: TGTGCCAGCACACCCGGCAGGGGTAGCACAGATACGCAGTATTTT.

Details on this clonotype: A much bigger clone sits one base away, suggesting this may be a read error. The rearrangement links TRBV4-1 to TRBJ1-1; 7 nucleotides align to TRBD1. CDR3 length equals 14 residues. J gave up 4 bases and V 1 base, and 3 bases lay outside the gene matches. Germline lookup yields CDR1 MGHRA and CDR2 YSYEKL. The CDR3 here is CASSQGQGGTEAFF. CDR3 DNA sequence: TGCGCCAGCAGCCAAGGACAGGGAGGCACTGAAGCTTTCTTT.

The chain joins TRBV5-1 to TRBJ2-3, with D tentatively TRBD2 (5 bases). V lost 0 bases and J 3 bases, leaving 11 bases between the germline ends. The CDR3 consists of 15 residues. The germline V gene has CDR1 SGHRS and CDR2 YFSETQ. DNA for the CDR3: TGCGCCAGCAGCTTGGGAGTAGCGCCGACAGATACGCAGTATTTT. It encodes CASSLGVAPTDTQYF.

Notes on this clonotype: A much larger clone sits a single nucleotide away, making a read error possible. The chain employs TRBV11-3 and TRBJ2-1, with TRBD2 matching 9 bases. The CDR3 runs 13 residues. J was trimmed by 4 bases and V by 8 bases; bases with no gene match: 3. Germline values: CDR1 SGHNT, CDR2 YENEEA. The CDR3 DNA is TGTGCCAGCTGGCTAGCGGGATACAATGAGCAGTTCTTC. It encodes CASWLAGYNEQFF. The full variable domain, in which reference TRBV11-3 and TRBJ2-1 provide the parts outside the CDR3, is EAGVVQSPRYKIIEKKQPVAFWCNPISGHNTLYWYLQNLGQGPELLIRYENEEAVDDSQLPKDRFSAERLKGVDSTLKIQPAELGDSAVYLCASWLAGYNEQFFGPGTRLTVL.

The chain recombines TRBV5-6 with TRBJ1-1; no clear D gene. Trimming removed 1 base from V and 5 bases from J, with 9 bases in between. The CDR3 consists of 13 residues. Per the germline V gene, CDR1 is SGHDT and CDR2 is YYEEEE. DNA for the CDR3: TGTGCCAGCAGCTTGCGAGGAGTTACTGAAGCTTTCTTT. Translation: CASSLRGVTEAFF.

The chain combines TRBV12-3 or TRBV12-4 with TRBJ2-1; 14 positions agree with TRBD2. The CDR3 runs 17 residues. V was pared by 5 bases and J by 6 bases, with 9 bases of the junction left unmatched. The CDR3 coding sequence is TGTGCCAGCAGTCTCCGACTAGCGGGAGGGCCGGGCAATGAGCAGTTCTTC. This codes for CASSLRLAGGPGNEQFF.

Note on this clonotype: This could be a read error, since a much larger clone is one nucleotide away. The chain links TRBV6-1 to TRBJ1-1, with 9 bases matching TRBD1. The length of the CDR3 is 14 residues. Germline V gene lookup returns CDR1 MNHNS and CDR2 SASEGT. CDR3 DNA sequence: TGTGTCAGCAGTGCCGACAGGGGGTCATTTGAAGCTTTCTTT. Translation gives CVSSADRGSFEAFF.

The CDR3 bases are TGTGCCAGCAGCTTCGGACAGGGCTACGAGCAGTACTTC. It translates to CASSFGQGYEQYF. This chain links TRBV13 with TRBJ2-7, with TRBD1 identical over 8 bases. The CDR3 is 13 amino acids. Germline V gene lookup returns CDR1 PRHDT and CDR2 FYEKMQ (reference sequence). V lost 3 bases to trimming and J lost 3 bases; unmatched junction nucleotides: 1.

Turning to this clonotype: The junction departs from germline at one end; a sequencing error may be responsible. The genes are TRBV5-1 and TRBJ2-3; a weak D match, TRBD2 (5 bases). The CDR3 length is 14 residues. CDR1 is SGHRS and CDR2 is YFSETQ in the germline V gene. The CDR3 protein is CASRRADSTDTQFF. The CDR3 DNA sequence: TGCGCCAGCAGGAGGGCAGATAGCACAGATACGCAGTTTTTT.

Notes on this clonotype: Its ends do not fully match the called genes, so a read error is possible. The V gene is TRBV12-3 or TRBV12-4, the J gene TRBJ1-5, with a weak D call TRBD1 (6 bases). This CDR3 contains 17 residues. CDR3 sequence: CASSLDLGGSGNQSQHF. CDR3 sequence (DNA): TGTGCCAGCAGCTTAGACCTGGGGGGCTCGGGCAATCAGTCCCAGCATTTT.

This sequence joins TRBV4-2 and TRBJ2-7; 14 bases agree with TRBD2. Trimming cost V 0 bases and J 7 bases; bases outside gene matches: 5. CDR1 is LGHNA and CDR2 is YNFKEQ in the germline V gene. The CDR3 has 16 amino acids. The DNA of the CDR3 is TGTGCCAGCAGCCAAGAGGGACTAGCGGGAGTCCGGGAGCAGTACTTC. Protein sequence: CASSQEGLAGVREQYF.

As for this clonotype: One junction end does not reproduce the germline sequence, and a read error may be involved. This chain uses TRBV12-3 or TRBV12-4 with TRBJ2-3; D perhaps matches TRBD2 (6 bases). This CDR3 contains 16 residues. The CDR3 is CVSSYRRRAETDTQYF. CDR3 DNA sequence: TGTGTCAGCAGCTACCGTCGGAGGGCCGAAACAGATACGCAGTATTTT.